This T cell receptor beta chain was identified during a study of blood T cells in healthy people across ages. Across the whole study: About one barcoded beta molecule was captured per two T cells (by template switching). Study-level points and caveats: Relative to aged donors, long-lived donors carried more naive CD4+ cells and displayed higher diversity.

Germline assignment: CDR1 MDHEN and CDR2 SYDVKM. Trimming removed 5 bases from V and 3 bases from J, with 17 bases in between. The CDR3 contains 15 residues. Notes on this clonotype: What it binds is unknown.

The second PCR ran about 7 to 12 cycles with a sample-barcoded 5' primer and J-beta primers. One entry per CDR3 protein, called by TCRdb with MiXCR from the 5' RACE reads. The sample yields about 1.6 million distinct CDR3 sequences, roughly 30% seen once. This TCR was sampled from a woman aged 25 to 45 in good health. The V call is TRBV28, the J call TRBJ2-7; tentatively, D is TRBD2 (6 bases). The material sequenced was blood. For the CDR3, the DNA is TGTGCCAGCAGTGGAGGCTCGACGGGAGACTACGAGCAGTACTTC. This codes for CASSGGSTGDYEQYF.